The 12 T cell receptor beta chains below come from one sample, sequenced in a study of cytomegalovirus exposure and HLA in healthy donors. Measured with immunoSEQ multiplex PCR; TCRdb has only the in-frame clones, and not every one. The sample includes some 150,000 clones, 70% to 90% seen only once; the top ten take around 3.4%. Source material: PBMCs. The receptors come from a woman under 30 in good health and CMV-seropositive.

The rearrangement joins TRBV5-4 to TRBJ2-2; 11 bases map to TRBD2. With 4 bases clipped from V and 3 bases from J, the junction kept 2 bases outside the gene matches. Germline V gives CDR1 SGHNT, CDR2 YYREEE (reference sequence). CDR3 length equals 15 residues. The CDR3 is CASSRSGRDTGELFF. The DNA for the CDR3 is TGTGCCAGCAGCCGTAGCGGGAGGGACACCGGGGAGCTGTTTTTT.

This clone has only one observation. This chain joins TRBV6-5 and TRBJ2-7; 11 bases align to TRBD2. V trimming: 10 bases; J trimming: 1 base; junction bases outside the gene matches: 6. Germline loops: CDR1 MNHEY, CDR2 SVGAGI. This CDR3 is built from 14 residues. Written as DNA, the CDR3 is TGTGCCATCGGAAGGACTAGCGGGTCCTACGAGCAGTACTTC. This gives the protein CAIGRTSGSYEQYF.

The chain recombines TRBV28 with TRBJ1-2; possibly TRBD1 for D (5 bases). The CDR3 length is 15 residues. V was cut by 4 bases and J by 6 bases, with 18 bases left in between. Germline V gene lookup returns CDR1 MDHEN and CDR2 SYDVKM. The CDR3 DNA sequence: TGTGCCAGCAGTTCACGTCGTTGGGGCCGAGATGGCTACACCTTC. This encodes CASSSRRWGRDGYTF.

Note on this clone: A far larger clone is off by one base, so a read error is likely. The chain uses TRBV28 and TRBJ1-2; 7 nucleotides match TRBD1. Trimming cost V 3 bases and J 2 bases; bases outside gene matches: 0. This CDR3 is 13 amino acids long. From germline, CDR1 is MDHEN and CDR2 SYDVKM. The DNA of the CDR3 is TGTGCCAGCAGTTTGACAGGGAACTATGGCTACACCTTC. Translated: CASSLTGNYGYTF.

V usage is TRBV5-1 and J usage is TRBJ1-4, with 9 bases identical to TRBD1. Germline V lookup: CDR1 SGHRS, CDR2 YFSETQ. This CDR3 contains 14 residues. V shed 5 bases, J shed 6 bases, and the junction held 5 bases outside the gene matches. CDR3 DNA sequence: TGCGCCAGCAGGCAGGGACAGGGAGATGAAAAACTGTTTTTT. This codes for CASRQGQGDEKLFF.

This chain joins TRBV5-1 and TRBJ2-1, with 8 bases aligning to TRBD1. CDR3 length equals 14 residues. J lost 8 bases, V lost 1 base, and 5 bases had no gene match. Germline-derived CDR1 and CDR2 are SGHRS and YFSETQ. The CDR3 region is CASSLQTGVYEQFF. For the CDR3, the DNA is TGCGCCAGCAGCTTGCAGACAGGGGTTTATGAGCAGTTCTTC. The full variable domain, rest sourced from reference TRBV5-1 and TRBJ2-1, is KAGVTQTPRYLIKTRGQQVTLSCSPISGHRSVSWYQQTPGQGLQFLFEYFSETQRNKGNFPGRFSGRQFSNSRSEMNVSTLELGDSALYLCASSLQTGVYEQFFGPGTRLTVL.

CDR3 in DNA: TGTGCCAGCAGCTCGGGCCGTCCGGGACTAGCGGACACAGATACGCAGTATTTT. Its protein is CASSSGRPGLADTDTQYF. The chain is built from TRBV7-9 and TRBJ2-3; 11 bases map to TRBD2. The CDR3 spans 18 residues. V trimming: 4 bases; J trimming: 2 bases; junction bases outside the gene matches: 11. In germline, CDR1 is SEHNR, CDR2 FQNEAQ (reference sequence).

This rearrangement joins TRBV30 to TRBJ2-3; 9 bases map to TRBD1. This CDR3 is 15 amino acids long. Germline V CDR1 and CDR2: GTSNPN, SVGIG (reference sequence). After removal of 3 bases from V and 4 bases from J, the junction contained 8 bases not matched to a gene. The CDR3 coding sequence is TGTGCCTGGAGCAACGGACAGGGGATCCCAGATACGCAGTATTTT. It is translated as CAWSNGQGIPDTQYF.

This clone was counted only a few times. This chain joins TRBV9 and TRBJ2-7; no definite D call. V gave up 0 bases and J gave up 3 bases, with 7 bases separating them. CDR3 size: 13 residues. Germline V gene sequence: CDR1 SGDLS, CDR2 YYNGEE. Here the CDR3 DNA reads TGTGCCAGCAGCGTAGATGAGTACTACGAGCAGTACTTC. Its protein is CASSVDEYYEQYF. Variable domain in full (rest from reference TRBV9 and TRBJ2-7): DSGVTQTPKHLITATGQRVTLRCSPRSGDLSVYWYQQSLDQGLQFLIQYYNGEERAKGNILERFSAQQFPDLHSELNLSSLELGDSALYFCASSVDEYYEQYFGPGTRLTVT.

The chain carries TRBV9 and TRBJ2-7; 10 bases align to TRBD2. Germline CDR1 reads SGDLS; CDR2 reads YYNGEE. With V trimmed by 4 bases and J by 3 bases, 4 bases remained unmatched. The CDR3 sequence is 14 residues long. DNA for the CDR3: TGTGCCAGCAGCACCTCTAGCGGGAGCTACGAGCAGTACTTC. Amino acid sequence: CASSTSSGSYEQYF.

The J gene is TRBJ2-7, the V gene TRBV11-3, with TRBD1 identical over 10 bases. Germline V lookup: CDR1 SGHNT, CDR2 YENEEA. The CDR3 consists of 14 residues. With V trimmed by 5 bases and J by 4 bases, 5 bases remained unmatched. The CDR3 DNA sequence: TGTGCCAGCAGCCTAGGACAGGGGGTTTACGAGCAGTACTTC. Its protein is CASSLGQGVYEQYF.

CDR3 nucleotide sequence: TGTGCCAGTAGTATAAGGAACAGGTACACAGATACGCAGTATTTT. Protein: CASSIRNRYTDTQYF. The chain joins TRBV19 to TRBJ2-3, with D possibly being TRBD1 (5 bases). Germline CDR1 LNHDA, CDR2 SQIVND (reference sequence). The CDR3 loop spans 15 amino acids. V was pared by 2 bases and J by 2 bases, with 11 bases between.